This entry concerns a single TCR beta chain. Its target antigen remains unknown. Base-call qualities are not available, and no considerably larger clone is one nucleotide away. Systemically healthy Caucasian individuals from Russia, around 38 in total and aged about 6 to 95 years, were included as donors. About 10 milliliters of peripheral blood were collected from each donor into EDTA-treated Vacutainer tubes. Ficoll-Paque density-gradient centrifugation was used to isolate PBMCs, with at least 6.5 million obtained per sample. Total RNA, at least 5 micrograms per sample, was extracted from PBMCs with Trizol reagent. The percentages of naive CD45RAhigh/CD27high T cells were determined by flow cytometry on a PBMC aliquot from every donor. Library method: 5' RACE. Sequencing used an Illumina HiSeq 2500. The second PCR ran for roughly 7 to 12 cycles and used a J-beta primer mix along with a sample-barcoded 5' primer. Each TCR beta cDNA molecule received a unique molecular identifier from a template-switch 5' adaptor carrying 12 random nucleotides. At least 3 million CDR3-containing paired-end reads were obtained from each sample. First-strand cDNA synthesis was performed from all RNA using the Mint cDNA synthesis kit, with priming by a TRBC-specific oligonucleotide. All cDNA was treated with uracil-DNA glycosylase and then went through a first 18-cycle PCR with the universal primers M1SS and BC2_uni_R. The authors' analysis ran thus. For normalization, 1 million high-quality reads, each with a distinct molecular identifier, were randomly selected from each sample. Reads sharing molecular identifiers were discarded rather than binned into consensus sequences. MiTCR, set to a Q25 quality threshold and the strictest error-elimination algorithm, was used for CDR3 identification, clonotype clustering and error correction. A nonparametric unseen species model with Euler transformation was used to estimate lower-bound total TCR beta diversity. TCRdb ran its own pipeline on the public reads, namely fastp trimming at Q25 and MiXCR clone calling, and kept in-frame beta chains. Rows with one shared CDR3 protein collapse into an entry with the most common genes and DNA. These V and J calls originate from TCRdb's pipeline instead of the authors' own analysis. A total of 650,000 to 800,000 distinct CDR3 sequences appear in this sample, over 40% of them only once. The top ten hold approximately 13% of the sample.

The entry originates in a study of blood T cells in healthy people across ages (dated by TCRdb to between 2015 and 2016). The study in broad terms: In model experiments, template switching captured about one uniquely barcoded TCR beta cDNA molecule for every two T cells. Four age groups were formed from the donors: young (average about 17 years), middle-aged (approximately 39), aged (more than 55) and long-lived (about 80). To avoid experimental bias, donors of different ages were spread randomly across the sequencing lanes. The study measured age-related changes in TCR beta repertoire diversity using deep sequencing normalized with unique cDNA molecular identifiers. Two additional independent replicas of 1 million unique cDNA reads from the same blood draw were analyzed for two donors (one aged 18 to 29 and one aged 80 or older). The study at large found these results: Because the CMV infection status of the donors was unknown, age-related changes in expanded clonotypes may potentially have been confounded. Total diversity estimates from one million sequenced T cells were considered lower bounds and underestimates. Observed TCR beta diversity per million T cells fell roughly linearly with age, and a significant reduction was already apparent by age roughly 40. Conclusive comparison of naive and antigen-experienced compartments was prevented by the profiling of bulk unsorted PBMCs. Compared with the aged group, the long-lived group had more naive CD4+ T cells, fewer expanded clones and increased TCR diversity, a pattern suggesting age selection. The percentage of naive T cells measured by flow cytometry correlated strongly with observed TCR beta diversity.

V and J are truncated by 0 bases and 7 bases respectively, leaving an intervening sequence of 12 bases. For CDR1 and CDR2, the germline V gene (reference sequence) lists LGHDT and YNNKEL. The CDR3 holds 15 amino acids from the cysteine to the phenylalanine. The only DNA kept is the CDR3, 45 bases in frame from the first base. The chain is assembled from TRBV3-1 and TRBJ1-4, with no confident D gene call. The sample consisted of blood. This clonotype was sampled from a woman of 80 years or more in good health. The CDR3 region has the sequence CASSQEGGFGEKLFF. The DNA reads as follows: TGTGCCAGCAGCCAAGAAGGTGGGTTTGGTGAAAAACTGTTTTTT. Outside the CDR3, residues come from the reference TRBV3-1 and TRBJ1-4 proteins, so the full variable domain is: DTAVSQTPKYLVTQMGNDKSIKCEQNLGHDTMYWYKQDSKKFLKIMFSYNNKELIINETVPNRFSPKSPDKAHLNLHINSLELGDSAVYFCASSQEGGFGEKLFFGSGTQLSVL.